A single sample gave rise to the 24 T cell receptor beta chains below, sequenced in a study of shared clonotypes between healthy human individuals. Only CD45RO-negative cells positively selected for CCR7 counted as naive CD8 cells, so terminally differentiated effector memory CD45RA+ cells were excluded. The assay was immunoSEQ multiplex PCR, and TCRdb's table has in-frame clones only and misses some. The sample lists around 1.9 million clones; roughly 95% were seen once. Sequenced sample: naive CD8+ T cells from PBMCs. The receptors were sampled from a man younger than 35 in good health. Some clones in this sample may be carry-over from other donors' samples.

J is TRBJ1-1 and V is TRBV30; D is possibly TRBD1 (6 bases). This CDR3 contains 16 residues. Germline V CDR1 and CDR2: GTSNPN, SVGIG (reference sequence). V lost 1 base to trimming and J lost 3 bases, with 18 bases between them. The CDR3 spells CAWSALRGARDTEAFF. The CDR3 DNA reads as TGTGCCTGGAGTGCTCTCCGGGGGGCGAGGGACACTGAAGCTTTCTTT.

The V gene is TRBV28, the J gene TRBJ2-7; the D is unclear. CDR1 MDHEN and CDR2 SYDVKM come from the germline V gene. Deletions cut 4 bases from V and 6 bases from J, with 19 bases between. The CDR3 contains 15 residues. The CDR3 sequence: CASSSPRSPLPEQYF. CDR3 sequence (DNA): TGTGCCAGCAGTTCCCCCCGCAGTCCTCTCCCCGAGCAGTACTTC.

The chain couples TRBV27 to TRBJ2-7, with a tentative D call TRBD2 (6 bases). The CDR3 runs 13 residues. V dropped 3 bases and J dropped 7 bases, with 13 bases sitting between them. CDR1 is MNHEY and CDR2 is SMNVEV in the germline V gene (reference sequence). This chain's CDR3 is CASSFRAAGEQYF. The CDR3 DNA follows: TGTGCCAGCAGTTTCCGAGCCGCGGGAGAGCAGTACTTC.

This clone is a singleton in its sample. The chain has TRBV10-3 and TRBJ2-1; 12 bases match TRBD2. CDR1 is ENHRY, CDR2 SYGVKD, per germline. After removal of 2 bases from V and 7 bases from J, the junction contained 6 bases not matched to a gene. The CDR3 is 16 amino acids. The CDR3 protein is CAISEVTSGSWNEQFF. DNA for the CDR3: TGTGCCATCAGTGAGGTGACTAGCGGGAGTTGGAATGAGCAGTTCTTC.

The gene calls are TRBV6-1 and TRBJ2-2; unclear D gene. This CDR3 is 13 amino acids long. Germline V lookup: CDR1 MNHNS, CDR2 SASEGT. V was cut by 2 bases and J by 1 base, with 2 bases left in between. The CDR3 coding sequence is TGTGCCAGCAGTGAAATGAACACCGGGGAGCTGTTTTTT. Encoded protein: CASSEMNTGELFF.

The V gene is TRBV15, the J gene TRBJ2-7, with D possibly matching TRBD1 (6 bases). This CDR3 region has 16 residues. Germline V gene lookup returns CDR1 LNHNV and CDR2 YYDKDF (reference sequence). Trimming cost V 3 bases and J 3 bases, with 18 bases left between them. The CDR3 DNA reads as TGTGCCACCAGCAGTGGTCGGGCCAGGGGATACTACGAGCAGTACTTC. Its protein is CATSSGRARGYYEQYF. Using reference TRBV15 and TRBJ2-7 for the parts outside the CDR3, the full variable domain is DAMVIQNPRYQVTQFGKPVTLSCSQTLNHNVMYWYQQKSSQAPKLLFHYYDKDFNNEADTPDNFQSRRPNTSFCFLDIRSPGLGDTAMYLCATSSGRARGYYEQYFGPGTRLTVT.

This clone occurred a few times. The chain joins TRBV10-1 to TRBJ1-4; the D gene is possibly TRBD1 (5 bases). Trimming removed 6 bases at V and 11 bases at J, with 19 bases between. This CDR3 region has 14 residues. Germline assignment: CDR1 WNHNN and CDR2 SYGVQD (reference sequence). CDR3 nucleotides: TGCGCCAGCAGGGTCCGGCAAGGGGCGAGGAAACTGTTTTTT. It specifies CASRVRQGARKLFF.

The chain combines TRBV9 with TRBJ2-3; tentatively, D is TRBD1 or TRBD2 (5 bases each). Germline values: CDR1 SGDLS, CDR2 YYNGEE. The CDR3 extends over 15 amino acids. Between the trimmed V and J ends, which lost 3 bases and 4 bases, there was a span of 15 bases. The CDR3 loop is CASSAGAMTADTQYF. The CDR3 bases are TGTGCCAGCAGCGCCGGGGCCATGACTGCAGATACGCAGTATTTT.

This chain uses TRBV4-1 with TRBJ2-7; TRBD1 aligns across 10 bases. The V and J ends lost 1 base and 9 bases, in that order; junction bases with no gene match: 9. Per the germline V gene, CDR1 is MGHRA and CDR2 is YSYEKL. This CDR3 contains 15 residues. The CDR3 spells CASSQGRTGGNWQYF. The DNA of the CDR3 is TGCGCCAGCAGCCAAGGCAGGACAGGGGGTAATTGGCAGTACTTC.

V and J are TRBV28 and TRBJ2-7, with D maybe TRBD1 (5 bases). Deletions cut 7 bases from V and 6 bases from J, with 13 bases between. This CDR3 is built from 12 residues. CDR1 and CDR2 (germline): MDHEN, SYDVKM. The CDR3 DNA reads TGTGCCAGCAACCTTTGGCAGGGCGAGCAGTACTTC. Protein sequence: CASNLWQGEQYF.

The CDR3 DNA reads as TGTGCCAGCAGCCAAGATTCTCCGAACACCGGGGAGCTGTTTTTT. The encoded protein is CASSQDSPNTGELFF. The chain uses TRBV4-2 and TRBJ2-2; D call uncertain. The CDR3 covers 15 residues. Germline lookup yields CDR1 LGHNA and CDR2 YNFKEQ. The ends were cut back, 0 bases at V and 0 bases at J, with 5 bases in the middle.

Comments on this clone: The sample holds other DNA sequences that translate to the same CDR3. The chain links TRBV5-1 to TRBJ1-1; 8 nucleotides line up with TRBD1. The CDR3 is made up of 12 amino acids. J was trimmed by 5 bases and V by 5 bases; bases with no gene match: 2. CDR1 and CDR2 (germline): SGHRS, YFSETQ. Here the CDR3 DNA reads TGCGCCAGCAGGCAGGGGGCAACTGAAGCTTTCTTT. It codes for CASRQGATEAFF.

The J gene is TRBJ2-7, the V gene TRBV27; 11 bases are a match to TRBD1. Germline assignment: CDR1 MNHEY and CDR2 SMNVEV (reference sequence). The CDR3 loop spans 15 amino acids. The junction had 13 bases not matched to a gene; V was cut back by 6 bases and J by 9 bases. CDR3 coding DNA: TGTGCCAGCAGCTCAGGAGGGACAGGGGGTAGCGGGCAGTACTTC. Its protein product is CASSSGGTGGSGQYF.

The chain couples TRBV5-4 to TRBJ1-1; 7 positions agree with TRBD1. Trimming at V came to 3 bases and at J to 3 bases, leaving 8 bases not matched to a gene. There are 15 residues in the CDR3. From germline, CDR1 is SGHNT and CDR2 YYREEE (reference sequence). CDR3 nucleotide sequence: TGTGCCAGCAGCTCATTGACAGGGATACACACTGAAGCTTTCTTT. Its protein is CASSSLTGIHTEAFF.

The chain uses TRBV9 and TRBJ1-2; the D gene is possibly TRBD1 (6 bases). Germline values: CDR1 SGDLS, CDR2 YYNGEE. Deletions cut 0 bases from V and 8 bases from J, with 17 bases between. CDR3 length: 15 amino acids. As DNA, the CDR3 is TGTGCCAGCAGCGTAGGGGACACGGGAGGTCAGGGCTACACCTTC. It encodes CASSVGDTGGQGYTF.

The chain combines TRBV5-6 with TRBJ2-3; perhaps TRBD1 as D (6 bases). The CDR3 runs to 14 residues. Germline CDR1 SGHDT, CDR2 YYEEEE. V was shortened by 0 bases and J by 5 bases, with 10 bases between the two germline ends. The CDR3 nucleotides read TGTGCCAGCAGCTTGGGGTCGACAGGAGATACGCAGTATTTT. The encoded protein is CASSLGSTGDTQYF.

The chain is built from TRBV12-5 and TRBJ2-1, with 11 bases lining up with TRBD2. Germline lookup yields CDR1 LGHNT and CDR2 FRNRAP. There are 14 residues in the CDR3. The trim removed 5 bases at V and 7 bases at J, leaving 4 bases unmatched. This CDR3 reads CASGLAGGRNEQFF. CDR3 bases: TGTGCTAGTGGTCTAGCGGGAGGTCGGAATGAGCAGTTCTTC.

The gene calls are TRBV9 and TRBJ2-5; D is uncertain. The germline CDR1 and CDR2 sequences are SGDLS and YYNGEE. Trimming took off 4 bases at V and 3 bases at J, with 22 bases between the two ends. The CDR3 sequence is 17 residues long. CDR3 DNA sequence: TGTGCCAGCAGCTCATTTGTTGGCGGCCCACTGGAAGAGACCCAGTACTTC. Amino acid sequence: CASSSFVGGPLEETQYF.

The chain has TRBV4-2 and TRBJ2-7, with 8 nucleotides matching TRBD2. The CDR3 is 14 residues long. Per the germline V gene, CDR1 is LGHNA and CDR2 is YNFKEQ. The V segment lost 4 bases and the J segment 3 bases; nucleotides outside the gene matches: 5. CDR3 bases: TGTGCCAGCAGCCCAGGGACTAGTCGCTACGAGCAGTACTTC. The encoded protein is CASSPGTSRYEQYF.

The rearrangement uses TRBV7-9 and TRBJ1-2; 8 nucleotides line up with TRBD1. The CDR3 covers 14 residues. Germline-derived CDR1 and CDR2 are SEHNR and FQNEAQ (reference sequence). With V trimmed by 5 bases and J by 4 bases, 6 bases remained unmatched. CDR3 loop: CASSPTGVSYGYTF. The CDR3 DNA reads TGTGCCAGCAGCCCGACAGGGGTTAGCTATGGCTACACCTTC.

The chain has TRBV5-6 and TRBJ1-4; D call uncertain. This CDR3 has 15 amino acids. Germline lookup yields CDR1 SGHDT and CDR2 YYEEEE. Trimming pared 4 bases from V and 0 bases from J, leaving 10 bases between. In DNA, the CDR3 is TGTGCCAGCAGCGATGGGAGTGCAACTAATGAAAAACTGTTTTTT. It yields the protein CASSDGSATNEKLFF.

This clone appeared once. The V and J genes are TRBV28 and TRBJ1-3; D is unclear. The CDR3 covers 15 residues. Per germline, CDR1 MDHEN and CDR2 SYDVKM. Deletions cut 0 bases from V and 4 bases from J, with 10 bases between. CDR3 nucleotides: TGTGCCAGCAGTTTATGGGGTAGCGAGGGAAACACCATATATTTT. This encodes CASSLWGSEGNTIYF.

The V call is TRBV11-2, the J call TRBJ2-7, with 9 bases fitting TRBD1. In germline, CDR1 is SGHAT, CDR2 FQNNGV. V lost 4 bases, J lost 5 bases, and 12 bases stayed unmatched. CDR3 size: 16 residues. The CDR3 DNA sequence: TGTGCCAGCAGCTCACCCCAGGGACAGGGTTTTCACGAGCAGTACTTC. It specifies CASSSPQGQGFHEQYF.

This rearrangement joins TRBV18 to TRBJ2-7; maybe TRBD1 (6 bases). Germline loops: CDR1 KGHSH, CDR2 LQKENI. V dropped 4 bases and J dropped 2 bases, with 15 bases sitting between them. The CDR3 has 15 amino acids. DNA of the CDR3: TGTGCCAGCTCACTCGAGAGGACAGACACCTACGAGCAGTACTTC. Translating gives CASSLERTDTYEQYF.